Each of the 25 T cell receptor beta chains below was sequenced from the same sample in a study of cytomegalovirus exposure and HLA in healthy donors. Both 60 Vbeta primers and 13 Jbeta primers went into the PCR. Clones were read by immunoSEQ multiplex PCR, and TCRdb kept only the in-frame ones, dropping some. This table holds some 190,000 clones, more than 65% found once. The sequencing sample was made of PBMCs. The receptor set was obtained from a woman in her thirties in good health and CMV-seropositive.

The chain employs TRBV6-5 and TRBJ2-5; TRBD2 aligns across 12 bases. The CDR3 totals 15 residues. V lost 2 bases to trimming and J lost 4 bases; unmatched junction nucleotides: 2. CDR1 and CDR2 from the germline V gene are MNHEY and SVGAGI. The CDR3 here is CASSYLAGGPETQYF. In nucleotides, the CDR3 is TGTGCCAGCAGTTACCTAGCGGGAGGGCCAGAGACCCAGTACTTC.

The CDR3 protein is CASSLRVAGGYEQYF. Written as DNA, the CDR3 is TGTGCCAGCAGTTTAAGGGTAGCGGGAGGATACGAGCAGTACTTC. V and J are TRBV27 and TRBJ2-5; 10 nucleotides align to TRBD2. TRBJ2-7 explains the end of the DNA better; the J call may be wrong. CDR1 is MNHEY, CDR2 SMNVEV, per germline (reference sequence). The CDR3 is 15 residues long.

This sequence joins TRBV28 and TRBJ2-1; D unresolved. The CDR3 totals 16 residues. The V end was cut by 5 bases, the J end by 0 bases, with 14 bases between. CDR1 and CDR2 from the germline V gene are MDHEN and SYDVKM. CDR3 DNA sequence: TGTGCCAGCAGTACCCATCGAACGAGCTCCTACAATGAGCAGTTCTTC. Its protein is CASSTHRTSSYNEQFF.

This sequence joins TRBV6-1 and TRBJ1-5; D is uncertain. The CDR3 consists of 13 residues. The V end lost 5 bases, the J end lost 4 bases, and 9 bases lay between the germline ends. Germline CDR1 and CDR2: MNHNS and SASEGT. The CDR3 region is CASSTTENQPQHF. The DNA of the CDR3 is TGTGCCAGCAGTACAACAGAGAATCAGCCCCAGCATTTT.

The gene calls are TRBV23-1 and TRBJ2-7; D gene ambiguous. TRBV23-1 is annotated as an ORF whose role is uncertain. CDR3 length: 12 residues. Trimming took 0 bases from V and 6 from J, leaving 6 bases between them. Here the CDR3 DNA reads TGCGCCAGCAGTCAATCTAGGAGCGAGCAGTACTTC. Translating it yields CASSQSRSEQYF.

The genes are TRBV25-1 and TRBJ2-3; no clear D. This CDR3 is built from 16 residues. V lost 3 bases to trimming and J lost 4 bases, with 17 bases between them. Germline CDR1 and CDR2: MGHDK and SYGVNS. CDR3 DNA: TGTGCCAGCAGTGATTCACTAAGTTCAAGCCCAGATACGCAGTATTTT. This codes for CASSDSLSSSPDTQYF.

The count of this clone is one. This sequence joins TRBV28 and TRBJ1-5; a possible D gene is TRBD1 (5 bases). The ends were cut back, 5 bases at V and 4 bases at J, with 15 bases in the middle. The CDR3 contains 15 residues. Germline lookup yields CDR1 MDHEN and CDR2 SYDVKM. CDR3 bases: TGTGCCAGCAGTGCCCCTCCAGGGTTTAATCAGCCCCAGCATTTT. The encoded protein is CASSAPPGFNQPQHF.

This clone was observed a handful of times. This chain connects TRBV5-6 to TRBJ2-1; 10 nucleotides align to TRBD2. Trimming at V came to 4 bases and at J to 5 bases, leaving 12 bases not matched to a gene. The CDR3 is made up of 17 amino acids. Germline CDR1 SGHDT, CDR2 YYEEEE. CDR3 in amino acids: CASSPRGTSGIHNEQFF. Written as DNA, the CDR3 is TGTGCCAGCAGCCCCCGTGGCACTAGCGGGATTCACAATGAGCAGTTCTTC.

The count of this clone is one. This chain's CDR3 is CASSLGQGARRGEQYF. The CDR3 nucleotides read TGTGCCAGCAGCCTCGGACAGGGGGCTAGGAGGGGCGAGCAGTACTTC. The chain carries TRBV7-2 and TRBJ2-5; 11 bases are a match to TRBD1. The J call may be in error: the DNA end matches TRBJ2-7 better. Germline loops: CDR1 SGHTA, CDR2 FQGNSA. The CDR3 contains 16 residues.

The rearrangement links TRBV10-3 to TRBJ2-7; 8 bases are shared with TRBD2. The germline V gene encodes CDR1 ENHRY and CDR2 SYGVKD. The ends lost 3 bases at V and 3 bases at J; junction bases unmatched: 4. The CDR3 has 14 amino acids. The CDR3, as DNA: TGTGCCATCAGTGATCGAGCGGGAGACTACGAGCAGTACTTC. This sequence encodes CAISDRAGDYEQYF.

Only a few counts were recorded for this clone. V and J are TRBV18 and TRBJ2-7, with 10 nucleotides matching TRBD1. The V and J ends lost 3 bases and 2 bases, in that order; junction bases with no gene match: 10. Germline-derived CDR1 and CDR2 are KGHSH and LQKENI. The CDR3 is 17 amino acids. CDR3 protein: CASSPLTGTGVAYEQYF. In DNA, the CDR3 is TGTGCCAGCTCACCCCTTACGGGGACAGGGGTTGCCTACGAGCAGTACTTC.

This clone was recorded at least ten times. This rearrangement joins TRBV7-8 to TRBJ2-2; 13 bases match TRBD2. This CDR3 has 15 residues. The J segment lost 6 bases and the V segment lost 5 bases, leaving 3 bases of the junction unmatched. CDR1 is SGHVS, CDR2 FQNEAQ, per germline. The CDR3 DNA follows: TGTGCCAGCAGCCGACTAGCGGGAGGCGCCGGGGAGCTGTTTTTT. Protein: CASSRLAGGAGELFF.

The rearrangement joins TRBV19 to TRBJ1-1; no definite D call. Germline CDR1 LNHDA, CDR2 SQIVND (reference sequence). Trimming took off 3 bases at V and 4 bases at J, with 12 bases between the two ends. CDR3 size: 14 residues. CDR3 loop: CASSMLPGFTEAFF. The CDR3 region has the DNA TGTGCCAGTAGTATGCTCCCAGGATTCACTGAAGCTTTCTTT.

The chain links TRBV5-1 to TRBJ1-1; 10 bases fit TRBD1. The V gene's germline CDR1 is SGHRS and CDR2 YFSETQ. CDR3 length: 15 amino acids. Unmatched junction bases numbered 7, after V lost 0 bases and J lost 8 bases. Here the CDR3 reads CASSLVGQGGPEAFF. The CDR3 DNA reads TGCGCCAGCAGCTTGGTCGGACAGGGGGGCCCGGAAGCTTTCTTT.

This clone was detected once. The chain carries TRBV28 and TRBJ2-7; 7 bases align to TRBD1. V lost 3 bases, J lost 0 bases, and 2 bases stayed unmatched. This CDR3 is built from 14 residues. Germline V gene data show CDR1 as MDHEN and CDR2 as SYDVKM. The CDR3 loop is CASSFRDSSYEQYF. The DNA for the CDR3 is TGTGCCAGCAGTTTCCGGGACAGCTCCTACGAGCAGTACTTC.

The gene calls are TRBV28 and TRBJ2-7; no clear D gene. The CDR3 loop spans 10 amino acids. The germline V gene has CDR1 MDHEN and CDR2 SYDVKM. Trimming took off 6 bases at V and 4 bases at J, with 4 bases between the two ends. The CDR3 DNA follows: TGTGCCAGCAGCCAATACGAGCAGTACTTC. Its translation is CASSQYEQYF.

This chain joins TRBV19 and TRBJ1-1; 8 bases fit TRBD1. Per the germline V gene, CDR1 is LNHDA and CDR2 is SQIVND (reference sequence). The CDR3 consists of 16 residues. The V gene end was trimmed by 1 base and the J gene end by 1 base; junction bases not matched to a gene: 5. CDR3 nucleotides: TGTGCCAGTAGTATAGTTACAGGGGGTGCGAACACTGAAGCTTTCTTT. It translates to CASSIVTGGANTEAFF.

Here the CDR3 DNA reads TGTGCCAGCAGTAACGACAGGGCTCGAAACGAGCAGTACTTC. This translates into CASSNDRARNEQYF. V and J are TRBV27 and TRBJ2-7, with 7 nucleotides matching TRBD1. The length of the CDR3 is 14 residues. Trimming took 5 bases from V and 5 from J; bases not matched to a gene: 9. Germline V gene sequence: CDR1 MNHEY, CDR2 SMNVEV (reference sequence).

V and J are TRBV18 and TRBJ2-3, with D maybe TRBD1 (6 bases). The CDR3 totals 16 residues. V lost 2 bases, J lost 0 bases, and 12 bases lay in between. The germline V gene has CDR1 KGHSH and CDR2 LQKENI. The CDR3 spells CASSPVGGTSTDTQYF. CDR3 nucleotide sequence: TGTGCCAGCTCACCAGTAGGGGGAACTAGCACAGATACGCAGTATTTT.

This clone was detected a few times. V is TRBV15 and J is TRBJ2-7; 8 nucleotides agree with TRBD2. The J segment lost 5 bases and the V segment lost 2 bases, leaving 5 bases of the junction unmatched. The CDR3 sequence is 14 residues long. Per germline, CDR1 LNHNV and CDR2 YYDKDF (reference sequence). CDR3 residues: CATSRRAGDHEQYF. Here the CDR3 DNA reads TGTGCCACCAGCAGACGAGCGGGAGACCACGAGCAGTACTTC. The full variable domain, in which reference TRBV15 and TRBJ2-7 provide the parts outside the CDR3, is DAMVIQNPRYQVTQFGKPVTLSCSQTLNHNVMYWYQQKSSQAPKLLFHYYDKDFNNEADTPDNFQSRRPNTSFCFLDIRSPGLGDTAMYLCATSRRAGDHEQYFGPGTRLTVT.

The genes are TRBV5-6 and TRBJ2-7; D gene uncertain. The CDR3 is 13 residues long. Germline-derived CDR1 and CDR2 are SGHDT and YYEEEE. V lost 0 bases and J 6 bases, leaving 10 bases between the germline ends. Written as DNA, the CDR3 is TGTGCCAGCAGCTTGGTATTGCGGCCCGAGCAGTACTTC. Its translation is CASSLVLRPEQYF.

The chain is built from TRBV5-1 and TRBJ1-3, with D unclear. The V end lost 0 bases, the J end lost 4 bases, and 14 bases lay between the germline ends. CDR1 and CDR2 (germline): SGHRS, YFSETQ. There are 16 residues in the CDR3. The CDR3 DNA is TGCGCCAGCAGCTTGGGTCCTCCCGAGGGCGGAAACACCATATATTTT. Its protein is CASSLGPPEGGNTIYF.

The chain is built from TRBV10-3 and TRBJ2-1; the match to TRBD2 covers 7 bases. The length of the CDR3 is 15 residues. V lost 10 bases to trimming and J lost 1 base; unmatched junction nucleotides: 10. The germline V gene encodes CDR1 ENHRY and CDR2 SYGVKD. This CDR3 is CATMLADKSYNEQFF. CDR3 nucleotide sequence: TGTGCCACCATGCTAGCGGACAAATCCTACAATGAGCAGTTCTTC.

The chain recombines TRBV19 with TRBJ2-1; 7 nucleotides align to TRBD1. CDR3 length: 14 residues. The germline gives CDR1 LNHDA, CDR2 SQIVND (reference sequence). J was trimmed by 7 bases and V by 6 bases; bases with no gene match: 9. This CDR3 is CASRDLVQGNEQFF. The CDR3, as DNA: TGTGCCAGTAGGGACCTCGTACAGGGGAATGAGCAGTTCTTC.

The rearrangement uses TRBV10-2 and TRBJ1-2; D remains ambiguous. CDR1 and CDR2 from the germline V gene are WSHSY and SAAADI. V lost 6 bases to trimming and J lost 1 base, with 6 bases between them. The CDR3 spans 12 residues. Written as DNA, the CDR3 is TGCGCCAGCAGGGACTTTAACTATGGCTACACCTTC. It translates to CASRDFNYGYTF.